Sequencing of this T cell receptor (beta chain) was carried out in a study of CD8+ T cells in alopecia areata. Turning to the study itself: Treated patients were given 5 to 10 mg oral tofacitinib twice daily. Percent affected scalp area, the SALT score, rated treated patients' severity. Tofacitinib dosing lasted 6 to 18 months, which was then followed by 6 months off drug.

Stated treatment: oral pan-JAK inhibitor, 5-10 mg twice daily. Investigators isolated RNA and reverse transcribed it into cDNA to act as the sequencing template. The protocol was immunoSEQ multiplex PCR, while the TCRdb copy is restricted to in-frame clones and leaves out a portion. The data contain hundreds of thousands of clones, nearly 60% of them singletons. CDR3 length: 15 residues. CDR1 is SGHRS and CDR2 is YFSETQ in the germline V gene. V was clipped by 6 bases and J by 3 bases; unmatched bases: 6. The clonotype originates from a human donor with alopecia areata. The sequenced sample was CD4+ T cells sorted from blood, obtained at week 24, from a patient treated with tofacitinib. J is TRBJ2-3 and V is TRBV5-1; TRBD1 matches 11 bases. The CDR3, as DNA: TGCGCCAGCACCGTAGGGACAGGGGGAACAGATACGCAGTATTTT. This encodes CASTVGTGGTDTQYF.